A single TCR beta chain is shown here with its context. The sample belongs to a study of shared clonotypes between healthy human individuals. Study details: Per-donor plates numbered three CD4 naive, three CD4 memory, two CD8 naive and one CD8 memory.

The table came from immunoSEQ multiplex PCR; TCRdb's copy has only in-frame clones and leaves some out. The top ten hold 0.1% to 0.15% of the sample, which has around 2,000,000 clones, 85% to 95% seen once. The CDR3 is 13 amino acids. Germline-derived CDR1 and CDR2 are GTSNPN and SVGIG (reference sequence). With 4 bases removed from V and 8 bases from J, the gap between germline ends came to 15 bases. Both subsets, CD45RA+ naive and CD45RA-negative memory, were split from the CD4+ cells. The V call is TRBV30, the J call TRBJ1-3, with a tentative D call TRBD1 (5 bases). The sequenced sample was naive CD4+ T cells sorted from blood. Stated subset: CD45RA+ positively selected. This receptor was obtained from a man aged 18 to 29 in good health. CDR3 sequence (DNA): TGTGCCTGGATCCGGCGGGGGAGGGACACCATATATTTT. Translating gives CAWIRRGRDTIYF.